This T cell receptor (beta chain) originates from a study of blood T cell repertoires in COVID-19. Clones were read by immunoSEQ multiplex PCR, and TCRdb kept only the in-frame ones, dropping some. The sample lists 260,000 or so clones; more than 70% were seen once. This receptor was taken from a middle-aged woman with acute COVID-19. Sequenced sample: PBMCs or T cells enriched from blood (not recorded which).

The chain's CDR3 is CASSPRVGDTF. As DNA, the CDR3 is TGTGCCAGCAGCCCCCGGGTCGGGGACACCTTC. V usage is TRBV7-9 and J usage is TRBJ1-2; the D is unclear. Trimming cost V 5 bases and J 12 bases, with 13 bases left between them. This CDR3 is 11 amino acids long. Germline lookup yields CDR1 SEHNR and CDR2 FQNEAQ (reference sequence).